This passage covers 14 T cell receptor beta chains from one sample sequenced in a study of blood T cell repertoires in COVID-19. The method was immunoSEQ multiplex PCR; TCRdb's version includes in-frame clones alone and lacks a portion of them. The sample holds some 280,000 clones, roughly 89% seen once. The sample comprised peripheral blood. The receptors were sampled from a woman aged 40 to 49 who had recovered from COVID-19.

CDR3: CASSELTAQETQYF. The CDR3 nucleotides read TGTGCCAGCAGTGAACTTACAGCACAAGAGACCCAGTACTTC. V usage is TRBV2 and J usage is TRBJ2-5; D unresolved. Germline V gene data show CDR1 as SNHLY and CDR2 as FYNNEI. With 2 bases removed from V and 2 bases from J, the gap between germline ends came to 9 bases. This CDR3 is 14 amino acids long.

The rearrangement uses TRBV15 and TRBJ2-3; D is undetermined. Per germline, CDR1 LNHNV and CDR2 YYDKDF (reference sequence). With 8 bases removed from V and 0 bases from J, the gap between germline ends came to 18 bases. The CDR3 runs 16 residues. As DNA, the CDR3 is TGTGCCACCGACTTTGCCAAAGGAACTAGCACAGATACGCAGTATTTT. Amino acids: CATDFAKGTSTDTQYF.

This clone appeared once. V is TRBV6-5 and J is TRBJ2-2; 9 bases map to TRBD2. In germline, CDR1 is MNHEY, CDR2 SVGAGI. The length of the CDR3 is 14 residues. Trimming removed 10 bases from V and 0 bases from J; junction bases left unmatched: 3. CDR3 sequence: CATLAGSNTGELFF. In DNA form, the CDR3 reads TGTGCCACCCTAGCGGGATCGAACACCGGGGAGCTGTTTTTT.

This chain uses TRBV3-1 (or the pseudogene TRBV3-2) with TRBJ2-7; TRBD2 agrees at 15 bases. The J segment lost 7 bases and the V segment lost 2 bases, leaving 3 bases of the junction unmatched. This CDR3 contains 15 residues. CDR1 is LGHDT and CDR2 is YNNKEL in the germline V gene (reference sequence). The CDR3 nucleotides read TGTGCCAGCAGCCAATCGGGACTAGCGGGAGGTGAGCAGTACTTC. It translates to CASSQSGLAGGEQYF.

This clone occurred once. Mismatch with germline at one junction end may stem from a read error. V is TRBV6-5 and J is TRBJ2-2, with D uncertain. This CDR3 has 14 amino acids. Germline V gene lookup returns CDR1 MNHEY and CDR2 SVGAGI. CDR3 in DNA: TGTGCCAGCAGTGACTCGGCCAACACCGGGGAGCTGTTTTTT. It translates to CASSDSANTGELFF.

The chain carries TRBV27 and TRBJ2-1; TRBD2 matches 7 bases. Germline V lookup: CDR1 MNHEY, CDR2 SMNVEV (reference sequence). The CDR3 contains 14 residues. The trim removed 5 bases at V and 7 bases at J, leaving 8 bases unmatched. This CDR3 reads CASSNAGEMNEQFF. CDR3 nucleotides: TGTGCCAGCAGTAATGCGGGAGAGATGAATGAGCAGTTCTTC.

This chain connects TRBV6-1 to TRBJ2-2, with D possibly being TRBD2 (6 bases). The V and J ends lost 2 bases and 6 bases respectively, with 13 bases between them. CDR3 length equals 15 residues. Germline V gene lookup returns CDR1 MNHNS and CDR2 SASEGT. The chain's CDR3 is CASSEWVGGSGELFF. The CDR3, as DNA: TGTGCCAGCAGTGAATGGGTCGGGGGATCCGGGGAGCTGTTTTTT.

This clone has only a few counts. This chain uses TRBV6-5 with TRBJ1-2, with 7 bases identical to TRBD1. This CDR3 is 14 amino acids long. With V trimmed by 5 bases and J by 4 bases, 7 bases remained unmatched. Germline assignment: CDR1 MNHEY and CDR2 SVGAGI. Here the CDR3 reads CASSPQGPRYGYTF. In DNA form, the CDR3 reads TGTGCCAGCAGTCCACAGGGGCCCCGCTATGGCTACACCTTC.

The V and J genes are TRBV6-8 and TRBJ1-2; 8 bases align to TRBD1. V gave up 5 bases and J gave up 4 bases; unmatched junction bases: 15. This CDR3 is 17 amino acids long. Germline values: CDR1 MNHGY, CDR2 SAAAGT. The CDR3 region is CASSLHLDREGVYGYTF. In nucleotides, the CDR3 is TGTGCCAGCAGTCTCCACTTGGACAGGGAGGGGGTCTATGGCTACACCTTC.

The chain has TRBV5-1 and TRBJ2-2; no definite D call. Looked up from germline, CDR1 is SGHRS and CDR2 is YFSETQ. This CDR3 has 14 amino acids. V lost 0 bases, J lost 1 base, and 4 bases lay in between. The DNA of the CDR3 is TGCGCCAGCAGCTTGGGTCGGAACACCGGGGAGCTGTTTTTT. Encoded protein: CASSLGRNTGELFF. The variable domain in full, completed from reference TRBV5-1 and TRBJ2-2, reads KAGVTQTPRYLIKTRGQQVTLSCSPISGHRSVSWYQQTPGQGLQFLFEYFSETQRNKGNFPGRFSGRQFSNSRSEMNVSTLELGDSALYLCASSLGRNTGELFFGEGSRLTVL.

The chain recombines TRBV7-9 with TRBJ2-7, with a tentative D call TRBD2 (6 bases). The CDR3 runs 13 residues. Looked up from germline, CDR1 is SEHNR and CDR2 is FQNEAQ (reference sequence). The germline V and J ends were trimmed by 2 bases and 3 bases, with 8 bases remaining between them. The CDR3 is CASSLLAIYEQYF. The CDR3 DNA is TGTGCCAGCAGCTTACTAGCGATCTACGAGCAGTACTTC.

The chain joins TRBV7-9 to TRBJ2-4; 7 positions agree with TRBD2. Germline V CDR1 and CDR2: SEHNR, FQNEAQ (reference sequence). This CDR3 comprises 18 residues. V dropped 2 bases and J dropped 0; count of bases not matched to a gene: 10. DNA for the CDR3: TGTGCCAGCAGCTTATATGACAGCGGGGAAATAGCCAAAAACATTCAGTACTTC. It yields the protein CASSLYDSGEIAKNIQYF.

In DNA form, the CDR3 reads TGTGCCAGTAGTTCGCCCGGACAGGTAGGAGACATTCAGTACTTC. Encoded protein: CASSSPGQVGDIQYF. V gene TRBV19 combines with J gene TRBJ2-4, with 7 bases lining up with TRBD1. The CDR3 totals 15 residues. J was trimmed by 8 bases and V by 5 bases; bases with no gene match: 12. Germline CDR1 and CDR2: LNHDA and SQIVND (reference sequence).

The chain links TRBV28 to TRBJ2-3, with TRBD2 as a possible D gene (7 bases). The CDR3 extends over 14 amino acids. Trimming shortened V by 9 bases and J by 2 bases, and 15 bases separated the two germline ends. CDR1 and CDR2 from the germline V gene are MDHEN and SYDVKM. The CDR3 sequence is CASRRGGNTDTQYF. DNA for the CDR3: TGTGCCAGTCGGAGGGGGGGGAACACAGATACGCAGTATTTT.